The T cell receptor beta chain described here comes from a study of blood T cell repertoires in COVID-19. J lost 5 bases, V lost 0 bases, and 2 bases had no gene match. CDR3 length: 16 residues. CDR1 and CDR2 from the germline V gene are SGHNT and YYREEE (reference sequence). In the original workflow: Amplification of reference gene primers was used by the study to estimate nucleated cell counts. Sequencing used immunoSEQ multiplex PCR; TCRdb keeps in-frame clones, though not all of them. V, J and clone size derive from that table, while D and trimming were established from the DNA sequence. The table shows under 200,000 clones, with 83% occurring only once.

The J gene is TRBJ2-3, the V gene TRBV5-4, with 14 bases lining up with TRBD2. The sample taken for sequencing was peripheral blood. This sequence was found in an elderly woman with acute or convalescent COVID-19. The CDR3 bases are TGTGCCAGCAGCTTGGGACTAGCGGGAGGGGAAGATACGCAGTATTTT. This translates into CASSLGLAGGEDTQYF.